This T cell receptor (beta chain) derives from a study of T cell repertoires in cytomegalovirus infection. Looking at the study overall: Recently identified HLA-C-restricted and well-studied HLA-B-restricted CMV epitopes were used.

MiXCR was run by TCRdb on the reads, yielding one entry per CDR3 protein. The table has over 40,000 distinct CDR3 sequences, under 20% seen once. Findings and caveats of the study: The response measured ex vivo was dominated by TCR beta clonotypes (HLA-C-restricted and CMV-specific).

Details on this clonotype: Its cognate antigen is unknown.

Trimming left V 2 bases short and J 0 bases short, with 26 bases between. CDR3 length equals 20 residues. CDR1 and CDR2 from the germline V gene are GTSNPN and SVGIG (reference sequence). The TCR originated in a human donor in good health (CMV status not recorded). Some clones in this sample may be carry-over from other donors' samples. The sequences come from CD8+ T cells from cultured PBMCs, collected from culture after CMV antigen stimulation. The genes are TRBV30 and TRBJ1-5, with D possibly TRBD1 on 5 matching bases. This CDR3 reads CAWSLPNSGLQAFSNQPQHF. The CDR3 coding sequence is TGTGCCTGGAGTCTCCCAAATTCGGGGCTACAGGCGTTTAGCAATCAGCCCCAGCATTTT.